The 14 T cell receptor beta chains listed next were all sequenced from one sample in a study of cytomegalovirus exposure and HLA in healthy donors. The PCR had 60 Vbeta and 13 Jbeta primers. Assay used: immunoSEQ multiplex PCR; TCRdb lists only in-frame clones, some missing. The repertoire has roughly 220,000 clones, around 75% of them found once; the top ten carry about 1.9%. Sequencing used PBMCs. Receptors originate from a woman in her 30s in good health and CMV-seronegative.

This rearrangement joins TRBV30 to TRBJ2-7, with a weak D call TRBD2 (6 bases). V was trimmed by 7 bases and J by 4 bases, leaving 11 bases between them. This CDR3 has 11 residues. The germline gives CDR1 GTSNPN, CDR2 SVGIG (reference sequence). Here the CDR3 DNA reads TGTGCCTTTACCCGGGGGTACGAGCAGTACTTC. It is translated as CAFTRGYEQYF. The variable domain in full, with the rest retrieved from reference TRBV30 and TRBJ2-7, is SQTIHQWPATLVQPVGSPLSLECTVEGTSNPNLYWYRQAAGRGLQLLFYSVGIGQISSEVPQNLSASRPQDRQFILSSKKLLLSDSGFYLCAFTRGYEQYFGPGTRLTVT.

CDR3 bases: TGTGCCAGCAGCCCCGGGGGTGTTCAGGAGACCCAGTACTTC. Translating gives CASSPGGVQETQYF. The gene calls are TRBV5-4 and TRBJ2-5; the D gene is possibly TRBD2 (6 bases). The CDR3 spans 14 residues. V was shortened by 4 bases and J by 5 bases, with 15 bases between the two germline ends. Germline V gives CDR1 SGHNT, CDR2 YYREEE (reference sequence).

The chain carries TRBV5-1 and TRBJ1-2; 9 nucleotides agree with TRBD1. The germline gives CDR1 SGHRS, CDR2 YFSETQ. This CDR3 has 17 amino acids. With 3 bases clipped from V and 4 bases from J, the junction kept 13 bases outside the gene matches. CDR3 DNA sequence: TGCGCCAGCAGCTCAAGAACGGGACAGGGACTCGCCTATGGCTACACCTTC. It codes for CASSSRTGQGLAYGYTF.

The chain couples TRBV6-1 to TRBJ2-3; TRBD1 matches at 7 bases. This CDR3 spans 15 amino acids. Per the germline V gene, CDR1 is MNHNS and CDR2 is SASEGT. Germline trimming cut 6 bases from V and 2 bases from J; bases unmatched to any gene: 8. The CDR3 sequence: CASREQGTPTDTQYF. The DNA of the CDR3 is TGTGCCAGCAGGGAACAGGGGACCCCCACAGATACGCAGTATTTT.

The J gene is TRBJ2-5, the V gene TRBV11-2, with D possibly being TRBD1 (5 bases). The J call is uncertain, as TRBJ2-7 better fits the DNA end. CDR1 SGHAT and CDR2 FQNNGV come from the germline V gene. This CDR3 has 15 amino acids. For the CDR3, the DNA is TGTGCCAGCAGCTTAAGGCCGACAGCGTCCTACGAGCAGTACTTC. This gives the protein CASSLRPTASYEQYF.

The rearrangement uses TRBV4-1 and TRBJ2-7; D possibly corresponds to TRBD2 (5 bases). The V gene lost 4 bases and the J gene lost 3 bases, with 16 bases spanning the gap. The V gene's germline CDR1 is MGHRA and CDR2 YSYEKL. The CDR3 sequence is 15 residues long. CDR3 bases: TGCGCCAGCAGCCGCTACGACTCGGCGGGCTACGAGCAGTACTTC. Amino acids: CASSRYDSAGYEQYF.

There are a few counts of this clone. The chain couples TRBV2 to TRBJ2-7; 9 positions agree with TRBD2. Germline CDR1 reads SNHLY; CDR2 reads FYNNEI. This CDR3 has 14 residues. The ends lost 2 bases at V and 2 bases at J; junction bases unmatched: 1. DNA of the CDR3: TGTGCCAGCAGTGAACTAGCGGGACCCTACGAGCAGTACTTC. Protein product: CASSELAGPYEQYF.

The chain couples TRBV19 to TRBJ1-2; 8 bases agree with TRBD1. With V trimmed by 4 bases and J by 6 bases, 10 bases remained unmatched. Germline CDR1 and CDR2: LNHDA and SQIVND (reference sequence). The CDR3 is made up of 15 amino acids. CDR3 region: CASSTPDREFDGYTF. The CDR3 nucleotides are TGTGCCAGTAGTACCCCGGACAGGGAATTTGATGGCTACACCTTC.

The CDR3, as DNA: TGCAGCGTTGAACCGACTAGCACAGATACGCAGTATTTT. It yields the protein CSVEPTSTDTQYF. V usage is TRBV29-1 and J usage is TRBJ2-3; D unclear. Germline values: CDR1 SQVTM, CDR2 ANQGSEA. The CDR3 length is 13 residues. Trimming shortened V by 2 bases and J by 0 bases, and 6 bases separated the two germline ends.

The rearrangement links TRBV29-1 to TRBJ2-7; the D gene is possibly TRBD2 (5 bases). The CDR3 sequence is 15 residues long. The V end was cut by 2 bases, the J end by 2 bases, with 16 bases between. CDR1 SQVTM and CDR2 ANQGSEA come from the germline V gene. CDR3 in amino acids: CSVEIEGDRTYEQYF. The CDR3 DNA follows: TGCAGCGTTGAAATCGAGGGAGATAGGACCTACGAGCAGTACTTC.

The V and J genes are TRBV5-6 and TRBJ1-3, with D perhaps TRBD1 (5 bases). This CDR3 is built from 16 residues. Germline CDR1 is SGHDT and CDR2 is YYEEEE. V dropped 1 base and J dropped 4 bases, with 15 bases sitting between them. The CDR3 protein is CASSLKEGPSGNTIYF. CDR3 nucleotide sequence: TGTGCCAGCAGCTTGAAGGAGGGACCGTCGGGAAACACCATATATTTT.

The chain carries TRBV2 and TRBJ2-5, with 9 bases matching TRBD2. With 6 bases clipped from V and 4 bases from J, the junction kept 9 bases outside the gene matches. In germline, CDR1 is SNHLY, CDR2 FYNNEI. CDR3 size: 15 residues. The CDR3 bases are TGTGCCAGCAGAACTCCCGCGGGGGGGAGAGAGACCCAGTACTTC. Its translation: CASRTPAGGRETQYF.

In DNA, the CDR3 is TGTGCCAGCAGCTTACTACAGGGTATTGGCTACACCTTC. Amino acid sequence: CASSLLQGIGYTF. The J gene is TRBJ1-2, the V gene TRBV5-4; a weak D match, TRBD1 (6 bases). V was shortened by 2 bases and J by 7 bases, with 12 bases between the two germline ends. The germline V gene encodes CDR1 SGHNT and CDR2 YYREEE (reference sequence). This CDR3 region has 13 residues. Complete variable domain (other parts from reference TRBV5-4 and TRBJ1-2): ETGVTQSPTHLIKTRGQQVTLRCSSQSGHNTVSWYQQALGQGPQFIFQYYREEENGRGNFPPRFSGLQFPNYSSELNVNALELDDSALYLCASSLLQGIGYTFGSGTRLTVV.

This sequence joins TRBV29-1 and TRBJ2-1; TRBD2 matches 8 bases. V lost 3 bases to trimming and J lost 8 bases; unmatched junction nucleotides: 15. From germline, CDR1 is SQVTM and CDR2 ANQGSEA. The CDR3 covers 16 residues. The CDR3 DNA reads as TGCAGCGTTGAGCCCGGGAGGGCCCTCGGAGGCCATGAGCAGTTCTTC. It encodes CSVEPGRALGGHEQFF.